Shown below are 10 T cell receptor beta chains from a single sample sequenced in a study of T cell changes during pregnancy in multiple sclerosis. Clones were sequenced by immunoSEQ multiplex PCR, and TCRdb holds only the in-frame ones, with some missing. The sample lists 40,000 to 50,000 clones; approximately 94% were seen once. The sample was CD4+ T cells from peripheral blood mononuclear cells, taken in the third trimester of pregnancy. All receptors come from a female donor with multiple sclerosis, enrolled in a pregnancy study.

The chain uses TRBV7-2 and TRBJ2-7, with 11 bases lining up with TRBD2. The CDR3 totals 15 residues. J lost 8 bases, V lost 3 bases, and 9 bases had no gene match. The germline V gene has CDR1 SGHTA and CDR2 FQGNSA. CDR3 bases: TGTGCCAGCAGCTTCAAAAATAGCGGGGGGGCTAAGCAGTACTTC. Protein sequence: CASSFKNSGGAKQYF.

As DNA, the CDR3 is TGTGCCAGCAGTTTTAGGTTGGACATCCTGACCTACGAGCAGTACTTC. Residues: CASSFRLDILTYEQYF. V usage is TRBV28 and J usage is TRBJ2-7; a weak D match, TRBD1 (5 bases). V lost 3 bases to trimming and J lost 2 bases, with 17 bases between them. From germline, CDR1 is MDHEN and CDR2 SYDVKM. The CDR3 covers 16 residues.

The chain joins TRBV7-9 to TRBJ1-4; 8 nucleotides match TRBD1. V was pared by 5 bases and J by 11 bases, with 10 bases of the junction left unmatched. Germline values: CDR1 SEHNR, CDR2 FQNEAQ (reference sequence). The CDR3 has 14 amino acids. In nucleotides, the CDR3 is TGTGCCAGCAGCCCCGGACAGGGACTGGAGAAACTGTTTTTT. As protein: CASSPGQGLEKLFF.

Comment on this clone: Different DNA sequences within this sample yield the same CDR3. The V gene is TRBV7-3, the J gene TRBJ2-3; a possible D gene is TRBD2 (5 bases). Between the trimmed V and J ends, which lost 1 base and 5 bases, there was a span of 7 bases. This CDR3 spans 13 amino acids. CDR1 is SGHTA and CDR2 is FQGTGA in the germline V gene. CDR3 sequence: CASSLREGDTQYF. CDR3 coding DNA: TGTGCCAGCAGCTTAAGAGAGGGAGATACGCAGTATTTT.

This chain connects TRBV7-2 to TRBJ1-5, with D unresolved. CDR1 SGHTA and CDR2 FQGNSA come from the germline V gene. This CDR3 spans 15 amino acids. V was pared by 1 base and J by 3 bases, with 10 bases between. CDR3: CASSLGGESNQPQHF. The CDR3 DNA is TGTGCCAGCAGCTTAGGCGGAGAGTCCAATCAGCCCCAGCATTTT.

The V and J genes are TRBV5-5 and TRBJ2-6; D might be TRBD1 (5 bases). CDR3 length equals 15 residues. Germline V gene sequence: CDR1 SGHKS, CDR2 YYEKEE (reference sequence). Trimming removed 0 bases at V and 1 base at J, with 5 bases between. The CDR3: CASSLEGSGANVLTF. In nucleotides, the CDR3 is TGTGCCAGCAGCTTGGAGGGGTCTGGGGCCAACGTCCTGACTTTC.

The chain uses TRBV5-8 and TRBJ1-1; the D gene is possibly TRBD1 (5 bases). Germline CDR1 reads SGHTS; CDR2 reads YDEGEE. This CDR3 has 11 residues. The V end lost 5 bases, the J end lost 6 bases, and 8 bases lay between the germline ends. The CDR3: CASRGPSEAFF. In DNA, the CDR3 is TGTGCCAGCAGGGGGCCATCTGAAGCTTTCTTT.

This chain uses TRBV6-6 with TRBJ2-5; 10 bases agree with TRBD2. V was clipped by 0 bases and J by 5 bases; unmatched bases: 6. The CDR3 contains 16 residues. Germline CDR1 and CDR2: MNHNY and SVGAGI (reference sequence). The CDR3 loop is CASSYSASGSHETQYF. CDR3 coding DNA: TGTGCCAGCAGTTACTCCGCTAGCGGGAGCCACGAGACCCAGTACTTC.

This clone showed up just once. The rearrangement uses TRBV6-8 and TRBJ2-5, with a possible D match to TRBD2 (5 bases). Germline V gene data show CDR1 as MNHGY and CDR2 as SAAAGT. The CDR3 runs 17 residues. Trimming stripped 2 bases from V and 2 bases from J, with 18 bases between. CDR3 loop: CASSYGQPRAEQETQYF. CDR3 nucleotide sequence: TGTGCCAGCAGTTACGGGCAGCCGCGAGCGGAACAAGAGACCCAGTACTTC.

The chain is built from TRBV2 and TRBJ1-1; D possibly corresponds to TRBD1 (6 bases). V dropped 10 bases and J dropped 11 bases, with 20 bases sitting between them. The CDR3 sequence is 12 residues long. Germline values: CDR1 SNHLY, CDR2 FYNNEI. The CDR3 bases are TGTGCCACTAAGAGGGCAGGGGCTAATGCTTTCTTT. Protein product: CATKRAGANAFF.